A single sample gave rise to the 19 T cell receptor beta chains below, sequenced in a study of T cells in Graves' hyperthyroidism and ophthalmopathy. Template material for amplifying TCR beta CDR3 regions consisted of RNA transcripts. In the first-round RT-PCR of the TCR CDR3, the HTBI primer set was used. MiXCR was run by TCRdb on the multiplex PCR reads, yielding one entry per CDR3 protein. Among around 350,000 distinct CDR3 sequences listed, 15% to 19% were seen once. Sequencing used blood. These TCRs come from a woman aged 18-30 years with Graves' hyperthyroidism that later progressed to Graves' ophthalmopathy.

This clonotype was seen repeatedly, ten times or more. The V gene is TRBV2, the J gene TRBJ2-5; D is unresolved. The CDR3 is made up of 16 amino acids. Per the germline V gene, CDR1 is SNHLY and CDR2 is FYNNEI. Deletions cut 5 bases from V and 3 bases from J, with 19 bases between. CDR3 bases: TGTGCCAGCAGTAGGCGACTGATGACTTCCGAAGAGACCCAGTACTTC. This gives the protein CASSRRLMTSEETQYF. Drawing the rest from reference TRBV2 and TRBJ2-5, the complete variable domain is EPEVTQTPSHQVTQMGQEVILRCVPISNHLYFYWYRQILGQKVEFLVSFYNNEISEKSEIFDDQFSVERPDGSNFTLKIRSTKLEDSAMYFCASSRRLMTSEETQYFGPGTRLLVL.

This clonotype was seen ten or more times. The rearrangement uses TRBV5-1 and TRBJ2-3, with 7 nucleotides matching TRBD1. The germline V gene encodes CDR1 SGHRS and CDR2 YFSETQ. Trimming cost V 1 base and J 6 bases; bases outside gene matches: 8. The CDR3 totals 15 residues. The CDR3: CASSLYLQGLDTQYF. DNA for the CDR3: TGCGCCAGCAGCTTGTATCTACAGGGGCTGGATACGCAGTATTTT.

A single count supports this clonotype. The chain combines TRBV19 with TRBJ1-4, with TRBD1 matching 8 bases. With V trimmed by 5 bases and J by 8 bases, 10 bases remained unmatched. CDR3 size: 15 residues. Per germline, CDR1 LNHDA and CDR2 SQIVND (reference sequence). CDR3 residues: CASSASGTGWEKLFF. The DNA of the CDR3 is TGTGCCAGTAGTGCCTCCGGGACAGGATGGGAAAAACTGTTTTTT.

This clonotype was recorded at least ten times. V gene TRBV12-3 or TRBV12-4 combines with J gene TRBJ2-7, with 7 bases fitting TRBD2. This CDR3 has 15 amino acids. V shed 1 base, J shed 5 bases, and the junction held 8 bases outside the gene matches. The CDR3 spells CASSLGAGAANEQYF. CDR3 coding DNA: TGTGCCAGCAGTTTAGGCGCGGGAGCCGCGAACGAGCAGTACTTC.

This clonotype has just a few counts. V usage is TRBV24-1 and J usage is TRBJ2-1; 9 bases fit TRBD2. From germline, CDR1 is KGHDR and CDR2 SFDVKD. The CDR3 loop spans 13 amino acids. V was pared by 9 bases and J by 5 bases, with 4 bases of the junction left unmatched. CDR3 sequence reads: CATAQRGDNEQFF. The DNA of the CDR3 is TGTGCCACCGCCCAGCGGGGGGACAATGAGCAGTTCTTC.

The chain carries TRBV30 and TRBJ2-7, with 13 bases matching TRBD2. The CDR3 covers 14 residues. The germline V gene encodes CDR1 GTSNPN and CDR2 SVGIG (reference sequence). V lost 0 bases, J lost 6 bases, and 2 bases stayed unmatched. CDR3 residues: CAWSVGLAGAEQYF. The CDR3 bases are TGTGCCTGGAGTGTAGGACTAGCGGGAGCCGAGCAGTACTTC.

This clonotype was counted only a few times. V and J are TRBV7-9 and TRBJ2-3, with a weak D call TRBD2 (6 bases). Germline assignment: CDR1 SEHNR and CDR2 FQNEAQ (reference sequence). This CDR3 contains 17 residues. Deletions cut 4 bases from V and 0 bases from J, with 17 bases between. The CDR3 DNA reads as TGTGCCAGCAGCTCCTCGGGGGTTCCGTCTAGCACAGATACGCAGTATTTT. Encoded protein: CASSSSGVPSSTDTQYF.

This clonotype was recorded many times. The CDR3 protein is CSARDETSGTSINPFYYEQYF. Written as DNA, the CDR3 is TGCAGTGCTAGAGATGAGACTAGCGGGACATCAATAAACCCCTTTTACTACGAGCAGTACTTC. The chain combines TRBV20-1 with TRBJ2-7, with TRBD2 matching 11 bases. Trimming removed 0 bases from V and 3 bases from J; junction bases left unmatched: 22. This CDR3 has 21 residues. Germline CDR1 DFQATT, CDR2 SNEGSKA (reference sequence).

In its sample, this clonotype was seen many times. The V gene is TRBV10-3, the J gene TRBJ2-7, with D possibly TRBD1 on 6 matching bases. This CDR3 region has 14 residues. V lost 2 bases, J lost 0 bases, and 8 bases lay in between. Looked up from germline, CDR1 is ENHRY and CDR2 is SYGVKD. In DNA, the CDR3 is TGTGCCATCAGTGAGGGGGGCTCCTCCTACGAGCAGTACTTC. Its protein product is CAISEGGSSYEQYF.

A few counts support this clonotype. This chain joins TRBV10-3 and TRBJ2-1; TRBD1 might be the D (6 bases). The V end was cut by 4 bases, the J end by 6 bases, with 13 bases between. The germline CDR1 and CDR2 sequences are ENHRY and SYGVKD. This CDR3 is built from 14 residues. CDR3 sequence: CAISVGTYFNEQFF. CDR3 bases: TGTGCCATCAGTGTAGGGACATACTTCAATGAGCAGTTCTTC.

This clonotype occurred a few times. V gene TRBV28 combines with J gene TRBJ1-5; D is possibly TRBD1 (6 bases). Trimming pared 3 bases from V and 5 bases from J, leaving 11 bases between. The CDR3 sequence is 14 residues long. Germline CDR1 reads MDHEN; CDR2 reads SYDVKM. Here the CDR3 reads CASSFFRGHQPQHF. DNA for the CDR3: TGTGCCAGCAGTTTTTTTCGGGGGCATCAGCCCCAGCATTTT. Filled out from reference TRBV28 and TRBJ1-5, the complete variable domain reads DVKVTQSSRYLVKRTGEKVFLECVQDMDHENMFWYRQDPGLGLRLIYFSYDVKMKEKGDIPEGYSVSREKKERFSLILESASTNQTSMYLCASSFFRGHQPQHFGDGTRLSIL.

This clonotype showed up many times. Here the CDR3 DNA reads TGTGCCAGCAGCCAGTGGACTAGCGGGATTATAGATACGCAGTATTTT. Translation gives CASSQWTSGIIDTQYF. This chain joins TRBV3-1 and TRBJ2-3; TRBD2 agrees at 12 bases. The ends lost 3 bases at V and 5 bases at J; junction bases unmatched: 6. This CDR3 is 16 amino acids long. Germline V gene lookup returns CDR1 LGHDT and CDR2 YNNKEL (reference sequence).

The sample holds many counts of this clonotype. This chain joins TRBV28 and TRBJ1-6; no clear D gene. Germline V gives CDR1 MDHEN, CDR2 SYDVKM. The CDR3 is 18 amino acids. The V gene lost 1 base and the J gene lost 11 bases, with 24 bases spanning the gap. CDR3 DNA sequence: TGTGCCAGCAGTTTATATTCGGATTGGGGTCTCAGGTTCACACCCCTCCACTTT. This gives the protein CASSLYSDWGLRFTPLHF.

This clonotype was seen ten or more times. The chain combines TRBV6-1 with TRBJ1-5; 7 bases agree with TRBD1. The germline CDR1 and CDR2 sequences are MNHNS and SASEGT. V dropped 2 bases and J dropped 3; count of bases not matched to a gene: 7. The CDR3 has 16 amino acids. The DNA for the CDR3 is TGTGCCAGCAGTGAAATAAGGGGGCTACCCAATCAGCCCCAGCATTTT. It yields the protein CASSEIRGLPNQPQHF.

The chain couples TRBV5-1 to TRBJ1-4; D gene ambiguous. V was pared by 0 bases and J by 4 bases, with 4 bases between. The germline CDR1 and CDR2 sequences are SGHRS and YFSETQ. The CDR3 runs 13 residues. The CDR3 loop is CASSLADNEKLFF. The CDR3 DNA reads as TGCGCCAGCAGCTTGGCAGATAATGAAAAACTGTTTTTT.

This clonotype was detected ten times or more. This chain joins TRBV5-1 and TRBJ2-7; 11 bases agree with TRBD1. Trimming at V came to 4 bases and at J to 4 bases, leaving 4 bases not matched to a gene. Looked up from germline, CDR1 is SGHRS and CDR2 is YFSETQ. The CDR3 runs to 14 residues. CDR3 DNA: TGCGCCAGCAGCACTGGACAGGGGGCTTACGAGCAGTACTTC. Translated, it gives CASSTGQGAYEQYF.

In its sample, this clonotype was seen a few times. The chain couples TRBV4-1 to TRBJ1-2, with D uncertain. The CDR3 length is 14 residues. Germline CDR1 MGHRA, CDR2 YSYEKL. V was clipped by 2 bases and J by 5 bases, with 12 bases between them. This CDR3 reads CASSQRGSGYGYTF. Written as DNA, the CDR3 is TGCGCCAGCAGCCAACGGGGATCTGGGTATGGCTACACCTTC.

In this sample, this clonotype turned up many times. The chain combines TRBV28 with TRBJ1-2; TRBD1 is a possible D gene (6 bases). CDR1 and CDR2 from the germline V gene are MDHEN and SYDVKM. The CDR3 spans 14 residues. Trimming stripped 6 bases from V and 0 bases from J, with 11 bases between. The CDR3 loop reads CASRATGTNYGYTF. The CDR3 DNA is TGTGCCAGCAGGGCTACAGGGACTAACTATGGCTACACCTTC.

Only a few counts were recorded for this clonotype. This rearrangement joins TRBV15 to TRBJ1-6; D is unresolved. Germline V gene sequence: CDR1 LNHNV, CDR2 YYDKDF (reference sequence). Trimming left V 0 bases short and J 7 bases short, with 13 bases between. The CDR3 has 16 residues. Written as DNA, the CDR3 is TGTGCCACCAGCAGAGATCGAACGGGTATGAATTCACCCCTCCACTTT. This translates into CATSRDRTGMNSPLHF.